This T cell receptor (beta chain) is from a study of human T cells and chemical hapten exposure. TCRdb independently ran MiXCR on the RACE reads; one entry per CDR3 protein. The data contain 300,000 to 350,000 distinct CDR3 sequences, around 7% of them singletons. Time point in this sample: patch test 1, 2 weeks after DPC sensitization. Described treatment: therapeutic diphenylcyclopropenone sensitization with weekly scalp DPC. The V end was cut by 3 bases, the J end by 1 base, with 6 bases between. The CDR3 contains 13 residues. Germline values: CDR1 SGHTA, CDR2 FQGNSA. The chain carries TRBV7-2 and TRBJ1-1; D uncertain. Material: whole blood, obtained in connection with sensitization to the hapten diphenylcyclopropenone (DPC). This TCR derives from a woman between 18 and 30 years old with alopecia areata. Some clones in this sample may be carry-over from other donors' samples. CDR3 bases: TGTGCCAGCAGCTTTCCGGGGAACACTGAAGCTTTCTTT. As protein: CASSFPGNTEAFF.